The TCR beta chain described here comes from a study of shared clonotypes between healthy human individuals. Overall study results and limits: The sampled material consisted only of blood, and tissue repertoires are likely to differ.

Investigators spread the genomic DNA of each subset evenly over several immunoSEQ plates. The repertoire was sequenced with immunoSEQ multiplex PCR; TCRdb's copy has only in-frame clones and lacks some. The sample includes millions of clones, over 85% seen only once; the top ten take under 0.15%. CDR3 size: 16 residues. Germline CDR1 and CDR2: LNHDA and SQIVND (reference sequence). V gave up 5 bases and J gave up 4 bases; unmatched junction bases: 7. A word on this clone: Its cognate antigen is unknown.

The chain recombines TRBV19 with TRBJ2-5; 13 nucleotides agree with TRBD2. The receptor was derived from a man in his late teens or twenties in good health. Sequencing was done on a sample of naive CD4+ T cells sorted from blood. The subset: CD45RA+ positively selected. The CDR3 region has the DNA TGTGCCAGTAGTCCATGGACTAGCGGGAGCTCAGAGACCCAGTACTTC. It specifies CASSPWTSGSSETQYF. The entire variable domain, with the rest obtained from reference TRBV19 and TRBJ2-5, is as follows: DGGITQSPKYLFRKEGQNVTLSCEQNLNHDAMYWYRQDPGQGLRLIYYSQIVNDFQKGDIAEGYSVSREKKESFPLTVTSAQKNPTAFYLCASSPWTSGSSETQYFGPGTRLLVL.